This passage covers 27 T cell receptor beta chains from one sample sequenced in a study of control samples from healthy donors and cancer patients (TCRdb year 2020). Preparation of the library involved the immunoSEQ multiplex PCR assay. TCRdb took this table from immuneACCESS and kept in-frame rearrangements with V and J called. Such tables lack part of the clones; where checked against another copy, unresolved V genes explain under half of the gap, and the rest is unexplained. The sample has some 220,000 clones on record, around 94% of them singletons. About 1.6% of the sample is held by the ten biggest clonotypes. Sequences were obtained from blood. The source is a man aged 50 to 59 in good health.

This chain links TRBV5-4 with TRBJ2-7; 11 bases are a match to TRBD1. Looked up from germline, CDR1 is SGHNT and CDR2 is YYREEE (reference sequence). V trimming: 2 bases; J trimming: 6 bases; junction bases outside the gene matches: 10. The CDR3 is made up of 16 amino acids. The CDR3 coding sequence is TGTGCCAGCAGCTTTGGAAGGACAGGGGGCTTGAGCGAGCAGTACTTC. This gives the protein CASSFGRTGGLSEQYF.

V and J are TRBV3-1 (or the pseudogene TRBV3-2) and TRBJ1-3, with D maybe TRBD1 (5 bases). Germline V gives CDR1 LGHDT, CDR2 YNNKEL (reference sequence). With 4 bases removed from V and 0 bases from J, the gap between germline ends came to 10 bases. The CDR3 loop spans 15 amino acids. The CDR3 is CASSLRGASGNTIYF. As DNA, the CDR3 is TGTGCCAGCAGCCTGAGAGGGGCCTCTGGAAACACCATATATTTT.

This sequence joins TRBV28 and TRBJ1-5; weak D call: TRBD1 (5 bases). Germline CDR1 is MDHEN and CDR2 is SYDVKM. This CDR3 is 15 amino acids long. Trimming shortened V by 8 bases and J by 4 bases, and 18 bases separated the two germline ends. The chain's CDR3 is CASSSGPLMNQPQHF. CDR3 sequence (DNA): TGTGCCAGCTCTTCGGGGCCCTTGATGAATCAGCCCCAGCATTTT.

CDR3 region: CATSRETGPLYEKLFF. The CDR3 DNA reads as TGTGCCACCAGCAGGGAGACAGGTCCGCTGTATGAAAAACTGTTTTTT. This chain links TRBV15 with TRBJ1-4; possible D gene TRBD1, 6 bases. Germline V gene sequence: CDR1 LNHNV, CDR2 YYDKDF (reference sequence). Trimming left V 3 bases short and J 6 bases short, with 17 bases between. The CDR3 length is 16 residues.

The rearrangement links TRBV5-4 to TRBJ1-3; TRBD1 agrees at 7 bases. With V trimmed by 3 bases and J by 4 bases, 1 base remained unmatched. Germline V gene sequence: CDR1 SGHNT, CDR2 YYREEE (reference sequence). The CDR3 totals 13 residues. The CDR3 protein is CASSSGQGNTIYF. The CDR3 DNA follows: TGTGCCAGCAGCTCGGGACAGGGAAACACCATATATTTT.

Note on this clone: The sample has other DNA sequences that encode this CDR3 too. V and J are TRBV28 and TRBJ1-2; D gene unclear. V lost 6 bases to trimming and J lost 3 bases, with 5 bases between them. Germline CDR1 is MDHEN and CDR2 is SYDVKM. The CDR3 has 11 amino acids. Here the CDR3 reads CASRVDYGYTF. CDR3 coding DNA: TGTGCCAGCAGGGTGGACTATGGCTACACCTTC.

Remarks on this clone: The sample holds other DNA sequences that translate to the same CDR3. V gene TRBV5-1 combines with J gene TRBJ1-3; D possibly corresponds to TRBD1 (5 bases). CDR1 SGHRS and CDR2 YFSETQ come from the germline V gene. V lost 4 bases and J lost 4, with 12 bases in between. CDR3 size: 14 residues. CDR3 DNA: TGCGCCAGCAGCCCGGGGACTGTCGGAAACACCATATATTTT. This gives the protein CASSPGTVGNTIYF.

The gene calls are TRBV28 and TRBJ2-7, with D uncertain. CDR3 size: 12 residues. V lost 7 bases to trimming and J lost 0 bases, with 7 bases between them. The V gene's germline CDR1 is MDHEN and CDR2 SYDVKM. CDR3 coding DNA: TGTGCCAGCACGTCGAGCTCCTACGAGCAGTACTTC. Translated, it gives CASTSSSYEQYF.

This chain links TRBV12-3 or TRBV12-4 with TRBJ1-2, with 7 bases matching TRBD1. The CDR3 has 13 amino acids. V lost 7 bases and J lost 7; bases outside the gene matches: 9. The CDR3 protein is CASIIKSGGGYTF. DNA of the CDR3: TGTGCCAGCATCATAAAATCAGGGGGTGGCTACACCTTC.

The CDR3 sequence: CASRYMGGDTQYF. In nucleotides, the CDR3 is TGTGCCAGCAGGTATATGGGCGGGGATACGCAGTATTTT. This rearrangement joins TRBV11-2 to TRBJ2-3, with a tentative D call TRBD2 (5 bases). Trimming took 6 bases from V and 6 from J, leaving 13 bases between them. CDR1 and CDR2 from the germline V gene are SGHAT and FQNNGV. This CDR3 spans 13 amino acids.

The rearrangement links TRBV12-3 or TRBV12-4 to TRBJ2-1, with D perhaps assigned TRBD1 or TRBD2 (5 bases each). The CDR3 is made up of 13 amino acids. V shed 4 bases and J shed 11 bases, with 15 bases lying between them. The CDR3 spells CASSWGTREKQFF. In nucleotides, the CDR3 is TGTGCCAGCAGTTGGGGGACGCGTGAAAAGCAGTTCTTC.

This chain joins TRBV24-1 and TRBJ2-5; perhaps TRBD2 as D (7 bases). The CDR3 runs 15 residues. V gave up 4 bases and J gave up 4 bases, with 15 bases separating them. In germline, CDR1 is KGHDR, CDR2 SFDVKD. The CDR3 loop is CATSDPGGRGETQYF. The CDR3 DNA follows: TGTGCCACCAGTGACCCCGGGGGGCGAGGAGAGACCCAGTACTTC.

The chain joins TRBV7-9 to TRBJ1-2; possible D gene TRBD1, 5 bases. Looked up from germline, CDR1 is SEHNR and CDR2 is FQNEAQ (reference sequence). This CDR3 is 13 amino acids long. V dropped 7 bases and J dropped 3 bases, with 12 bases sitting between them. This CDR3 reads CASIRGGDYGYTF. The CDR3 DNA reads as TGTGCCAGCATCCGGGGGGGGGACTATGGCTACACCTTC.

This sequence joins TRBV7-2 and TRBJ2-1; D is ambiguous. CDR1 and CDR2 (germline): SGHTA, FQGNSA. This CDR3 spans 15 amino acids. V was clipped by 6 bases and J by 2 bases, with 14 bases between them. DNA of the CDR3: TGTGCCAGCAGACCACAACCCGTCCCCTACAATGAGCAGTTCTTC. This translates into CASRPQPVPYNEQFF.

V is TRBV19 and J is TRBJ1-5, with D possibly TRBD1 on 6 matching bases. This CDR3 spans 21 amino acids. Per germline, CDR1 LNHDA and CDR2 SQIVND (reference sequence). V lost 3 bases and J 0 bases, leaving 27 bases between the germline ends. CDR3 amino acids: CASSIGSSPGGGRYSNQPQHF. The CDR3 region has the DNA TGTGCCAGTAGTATCGGGTCCTCGCCGGGGGGCGGCAGATATAGCAATCAGCCCCAGCATTTT.

The genes are TRBV29-1 and TRBJ1-2; 7 bases map to TRBD1. From germline, CDR1 is SQVTM and CDR2 ANQGSEA. J was trimmed by 6 bases and V by 7 bases; bases with no gene match: 14. CDR3 length equals 14 residues. The CDR3 here is CSARTQAGGDGYTF. For the CDR3, the DNA is TGCAGCGCCAGAACCCAGGCAGGGGGGGATGGCTACACCTTC. Combining the CDR3 with reference TRBV29-1 and TRBJ1-2 gives the whole variable domain SAVISQKPSRDICQRGTSLTIQCQVDSQVTMMFWYRQQPGQSLTLIATANQGSEATYESGFVIDKFPISRPNLTFSTLTVSNMSPEDSSIYLCSARTQAGGDGYTFGSGTRLTVV.

This chain joins TRBV7-2 and TRBJ2-7; 9 bases agree with TRBD2. Germline-derived CDR1 and CDR2 are SGHTA and FQGNSA. V lost 1 base, J lost 2 bases, and 3 bases stayed unmatched. The CDR3 extends over 15 amino acids. The CDR3 DNA reads TGTGCCAGCAGCTTAGGAGCGGGGGGCCCCTACGAGCAGTACTTC. It yields the protein CASSLGAGGPYEQYF.

The chain carries TRBV12-3 or TRBV12-4 and TRBJ1-1; no firm D call. V was pared by 2 bases and J by 1 base, with 5 bases between. The CDR3 spans 13 residues. The CDR3 nucleotides read TGTGCCAGCAGTTTATATGAGAACACTGAAGCTTTCTTT. It is translated as CASSLYENTEAFF.

Concerning this clone: The junction departs from the called germline gene at one end, perhaps through a read error. V gene TRBV28 combines with J gene TRBJ1-1; D is unclear. This CDR3 region has 14 residues. Germline V gene sequence: CDR1 MDHEN, CDR2 SYDVKM. The CDR3 DNA is TGTGCCGGCAGTCCGTTTTCCTATAGCACTGAAGCTTTCTTT. Protein: CAGSPFSYSTEAFF.

This clone was detected once. The chain is built from TRBV28 and TRBJ1-6, with D unclear. The CDR3 extends over 17 amino acids. Germline V lookup: CDR1 MDHEN, CDR2 SYDVKM. Between the trimmed V and J ends, which lost 6 bases and 0 bases, there was a span of 15 bases. The CDR3 nucleotides read TGTGCCAGCAGCCCACCCGAGCGGAGCTCCTATAATTCACCCCTCCACTTT. It is translated as CASSPPERSSYNSPLHF. The full variable domain, its missing parts supplied by reference TRBV28 and TRBJ1-6, is DVKVTQSSRYLVKRTGEKVFLECVQDMDHENMFWYRQDPGLGLRLIYFSYDVKMKEKGDIPEGYSVSREKKERFSLILESASTNQTSMYLCASSPPERSSYNSPLHFGNGTRLTVT.

The V and J genes are TRBV6-5 and TRBJ1-6; 8 bases line up with TRBD1. The germline CDR1 and CDR2 sequences are MNHEY and SVGAGI. The junction had 5 bases not matched to a gene; V was cut back by 6 bases and J by 7 bases. The CDR3 contains 14 residues. The chain's CDR3 is CASRPTGVNSPLHF. The DNA for the CDR3 is TGTGCCAGCAGACCGACAGGGGTGAATTCACCCCTCCACTTT.

This chain links TRBV5-1 with TRBJ1-6; maybe TRBD1 (5 bases). Germline assignment: CDR1 SGHRS and CDR2 YFSETQ. The CDR3 runs 14 residues. V was shortened by 7 bases and J by 8 bases, with 16 bases between the two germline ends. The CDR3, as DNA: TGCGCCAGCGCCCCCCGGGGGGTACATTCACCCCTCCACTTT. It encodes CASAPRGVHSPLHF. Supplemented by reference TRBV5-1 and TRBJ1-6, the full variable domain reads KAGVTQTPRYLIKTRGQQVTLSCSPISGHRSVSWYQQTPGQGLQFLFEYFSETQRNKGNFPGRFSGRQFSNSRSEMNVSTLELGDSALYLCASAPRGVHSPLHFGNGTRLTVT.

This chain links TRBV10-3 with TRBJ1-5; D is undetermined. V lost 0 bases to trimming and J lost 0 bases, with 9 bases between them. The CDR3 loop spans 16 amino acids. Looked up from germline, CDR1 is ENHRY and CDR2 is SYGVKD. In nucleotides, the CDR3 is TGTGCCATCAGTGAGTCGAATGCCCTTAGCAATCAGCCCCAGCATTTT. It encodes CAISESNALSNQPQHF.

The gene calls are TRBV24-1 and TRBJ1-3; TRBD1 matches at 8 bases. The V and J ends lost 5 bases and 0 bases, in that order; junction bases with no gene match: 5. This CDR3 region has 16 residues. Germline V CDR1 and CDR2: KGHDR, SFDVKD. CDR3 region: CATSGSGGLSGNTIYF. DNA for the CDR3: TGTGCCACCAGTGGCTCAGGGGGCCTCTCTGGAAACACCATATATTTT.

V is TRBV7-7 and J is TRBJ2-5; no definite D call. Trimming removed 2 bases from V and 2 bases from J, with 6 bases in between. Germline-derived CDR1 and CDR2 are SSHAT and FNYEAQ (reference sequence). This CDR3 has 13 residues. In DNA, the CDR3 is TGTGCCAGCAGCTTACAGCTACAAGAGACCCAGTACTTC. Its translation is CASSLQLQETQYF.

This clone appeared once. In nucleotides, the CDR3 is TGTGCCAGCAGCTCGTCCGGGGGAGGTCATGGCTACACCTTC. Its translation: CASSSSGGGHGYTF. The chain carries TRBV7-9 and TRBJ1-2; weak D call: TRBD1 (5 bases). Trimming took 4 bases from V and 6 from J, leaving 15 bases between them. The CDR3 contains 14 residues. From germline, CDR1 is SEHNR and CDR2 FQNEAQ (reference sequence).

Of note for this clone: The same CDR3 is also encoded by other DNA sequences in this sample. The V call is TRBV28, the J call TRBJ1-5; D unclear. V was shortened by 5 bases and J by 4 bases, with 3 bases between the two germline ends. The length of the CDR3 is 11 residues. Germline V gives CDR1 MDHEN, CDR2 SYDVKM. The CDR3 loop is CASSGNQPQHF. The CDR3 coding sequence is TGTGCCAGCAGTGGGAATCAGCCCCAGCATTTT.